The clone carrying this T cell receptor beta chain has just a few counts. Its antigen is not identified. The source of the sample is a study of T-cell memory formation after mild COVID-19. Regarding the study as a whole: CD4+ contracting clones were mainly CM and EM; CD8+ ones, EMRA.

Germline CDR1 is MGHRA and CDR2 is YSYEKL. V lost 0 bases and J 0 bases, leaving 10 bases between the germline ends. The CDR3 has 16 residues. Amplification by 5'RACE using constant-segment primers produced TCR alpha and TCR beta cDNA libraries that carried sample barcodes and UMIs. TCRdb itself ran the 5' RACE reads through MiXCR, one entry per CDR3 protein. The repertoire includes about 58,000 distinct CDR3 sequences, approximately 30% of them detected once, and around 46% sits in the top ten. Sequences were obtained from PBMCs or a T cell subset sorted from them (not recorded which). This receptor was obtained from a man between 18 and 35 years old who had mild COVID-19 (a few samples of this study predate the infection). Cell type and time point are not known. The chain uses TRBV4-1 and TRBJ2-3; possibly TRBD1 or TRBD2 for D (6 bases each). DNA of the CDR3: TGCGCCAGCAGCCAAGAGGGGGGCCCTAGCACAGATACGCAGTATTTT. Translating it yields CASSQEGGPSTDTQYF.